This record looks at one T cell receptor beta chain sequence and its context. Its matching antigen is unknown. Trimming removed 5 bases at V and 5 bases at J, with 24 bases between. Germline CDR1 MGHRA, CDR2 YSYEKL. This CDR3 spans 17 amino acids. Participating donors were healthy, HIV-negative adults free of recent acute infections or vaccinations. The sample originates from a study of shared clonotypes between healthy human individuals. For the study at large: A donor's plate count was three for CD4 naive and three for CD4 memory; CD8 naive had two and CD8 memory one. Study findings and constraints: Generally, naive subsets (rather than memory subsets) showed larger estimated richness. Exclusively blood specimens were collected; tissue repertoires likely differ.

Measured with immunoSEQ multiplex PCR; TCRdb has only the in-frame clones, and not every one. Here the sample spans around 550,000 clones, around 96% being singletons. Source material: naive CD4+ T cells sorted from blood. Specified subset: CD45RA+ positively selected. This clonotype was obtained from a woman in her 30s in good health. The V call is TRBV4-1, the J call TRBJ1-2; D is possibly TRBD1 (6 bases). The CDR3 region is CASSDQIRRGQRYGYTF. The DNA of the CDR3 is TGCGCCAGCAGCGATCAAATCAGGAGAGGACAGCGTTATGGCTACACCTTC.